These 7 T cell receptor beta chains were sequenced from one sample in a study of CD4+ T cells in melanoma. Method: immunoSEQ multiplex PCR; TCRdb's copy keeps in-frame clones and lacks some. The data contain 7,300 or so clones, roughly half of them singletons. Sequencing input: cells from a culture (not recorded whether cultured in vitro). Source of these receptors: a human donor with melanoma.

This clone was counted only a few times. The genes are TRBV9 and TRBJ2-3; TRBD2 aligns across 7 bases. The trim removed 4 bases at V and 1 base at J, leaving 6 bases unmatched. Germline V lookup: CDR1 SGDLS, CDR2 YYNGEE. The CDR3 has 15 amino acids. CDR3 sequence: CASSRGGRGTDTQYF. Written as DNA, the CDR3 is TGTGCCAGCAGCCGCGGGGGTAGGGGCACAGATACGCAGTATTTT.

This chain connects TRBV5-6 to TRBJ2-7; D is undetermined. V was clipped by 0 bases and J by 4 bases, with 8 bases between them. In germline, CDR1 is SGHDT, CDR2 YYEEEE. CDR3 length equals 13 residues. The CDR3 coding sequence is TGTGCCAGCAGCTTGGTGCTCGGATACGAGCAGTACTTC. Residues: CASSLVLGYEQYF.

The chain carries TRBV6-1 and TRBJ2-7, with no clear D. The CDR3 covers 14 residues. The germline V gene has CDR1 MNHNS and CDR2 SASEGT. The V end was cut by 6 bases, the J end by 1 base, with 13 bases between. DNA of the CDR3: TGTGCCAGCAGGAAGGACCTTTTATCCTACGAGCAGTACTTC. It translates to CASRKDLLSYEQYF.

The chain has TRBV4-2 and TRBJ1-1; D possibly corresponds to TRBD1 (6 bases). This CDR3 is built from 18 residues. V gave up 0 bases and J gave up 6 bases, with 23 bases separating them. The germline CDR1 and CDR2 sequences are LGHNA and YNFKEQ. In nucleotides, the CDR3 is TGTGCCAGCAGCCAAGATAACAGGGACGGTGCGACGTCCGCTGAAGCTTTCTTT. Translated: CASSQDNRDGATSAEAFF.

This chain links TRBV4-1 with TRBJ2-2; D uncertain. The CDR3 loop spans 15 amino acids. V was shortened by 3 bases and J by 1 base, with 9 bases between the two germline ends. Germline V gene lookup returns CDR1 MGHRA and CDR2 YSYEKL. The CDR3 spells CASSHHGMNTGELFF. CDR3 in DNA: TGCGCCAGCAGCCACCACGGAATGAACACCGGGGAGCTGTTTTTT.

This clone was counted a single time. The chain is built from TRBV9 and TRBJ2-4, with 10 bases aligning to TRBD2. Trimming at V came to 4 bases and at J to 0 bases, leaving 4 bases not matched to a gene. The CDR3 contains 16 residues. Germline V gene data show CDR1 as SGDLS and CDR2 as YYNGEE. CDR3 loop: CASSPRLAGAKNIQYF. In DNA form, the CDR3 reads TGTGCCAGCAGCCCCAGACTAGCGGGAGCCAAAAACATTCAGTACTTC.

The chain employs TRBV5-1 and TRBJ2-6; 11 nucleotides agree with TRBD2. The germline V gene has CDR1 SGHRS and CDR2 YFSETQ. This CDR3 has 20 residues. V lost 5 bases, J lost 0 bases, and 13 bases stayed unmatched. The CDR3: CASSRTPLAGGFSGANVLTF. The CDR3 region has the DNA TGCGCCAGCAGTCGGACCCCGCTAGCGGGGGGTTTCTCTGGGGCCAACGTCCTGACTTTC.